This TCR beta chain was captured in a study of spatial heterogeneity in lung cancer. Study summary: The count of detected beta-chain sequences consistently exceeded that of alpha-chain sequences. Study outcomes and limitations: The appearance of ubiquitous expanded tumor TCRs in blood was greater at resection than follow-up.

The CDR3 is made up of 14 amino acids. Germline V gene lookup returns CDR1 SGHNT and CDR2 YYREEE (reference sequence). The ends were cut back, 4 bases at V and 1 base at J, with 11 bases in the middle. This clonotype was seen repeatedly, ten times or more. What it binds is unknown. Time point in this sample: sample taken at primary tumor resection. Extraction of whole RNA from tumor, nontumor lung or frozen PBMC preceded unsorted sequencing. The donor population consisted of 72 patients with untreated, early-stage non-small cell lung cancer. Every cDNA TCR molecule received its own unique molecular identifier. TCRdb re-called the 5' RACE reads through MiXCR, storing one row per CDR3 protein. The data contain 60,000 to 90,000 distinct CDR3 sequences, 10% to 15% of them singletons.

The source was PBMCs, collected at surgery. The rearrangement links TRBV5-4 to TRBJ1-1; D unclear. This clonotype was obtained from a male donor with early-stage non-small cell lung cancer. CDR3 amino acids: CASSPGRRNTEAFF. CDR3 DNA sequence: TGTGCCAGCAGCCCCGGCAGGAGGAACACTGAAGCTTTCTTT.